This TCR beta chain was profiled in a study of T cell responses to AZD1222 COVID-19 vaccine (dated by TCRdb to the early 2020s). Concerning the study at large: A total of roughly 240 trial participants underwent TCR sequencing, of whom some 210 received two doses of AZD1222 and some 25 received two doses of the MenACWY control vaccine. Trial participants were enrolled by age into subgroups of 18-55, 56-69 and 70-plus years, and around 150, 28 and 57 TCR-sequenced participants, respectively, were included in these subgroups.

A note on this clone: What this receptor recognizes is not known. The record has no base qualities; no much larger clone is one base away.

This specimen's time point label, per the study, means: about 28 days (+/-7) after the second vaccine dose. AZD1222 recipients whose second dose came at about 4 weeks and those whose second dose came at about 12 weeks were combined into one group, since spike-specific TCR depth and breadth did not differ between the two schedules. The vaccinee samples were drawn from two UK trials, COV001 and COV002, one of which was a single-blind randomized controlled phase 2/3 trial testing AZD1222 (ChAdOx1 nCoV-19) in healthy adults. For TCRbeta chain sequencing, PBMC samples from trial participants were taken at day 0 and at day 28 after the second dose. V and J are truncated by 2 bases and 4 bases respectively, leaving an intervening sequence of 6 bases. CDR1 is given as SGHTA and CDR2 as FQGTGA, both from the germline V gene. There are 13 amino acids in the CDR3, from cysteine to phenylalanine inclusive. Only the CDR3 region is kept as DNA, spanning 39 bases read in frame from base 1.

What the study reported, not specific to this receptor: The 56-69-year group was small, and its depth increase did not reach significance, likely because of low power. Vaccine-associated CD4 TCRs spanned the whole spike protein, with dominant responses in regions 160-218 and 743-854. Spike-specific TCR breadth and depth rose significantly after two AZD1222 doses compared with day 0 and with MenACWY recipients. Only five to seven AZD1222 recipients were SARS-CoV-2 seropositive at baseline, limiting conclusions about previously exposed vaccinees. Epitopes outside the regions mutated in the B.1.351 and B.1.1.7 variants were reportedly recognized by nearly half of the unique spike-specific TCRs. Participants were mostly white British, with more females than males. The authors suggested clonal diversity may have been underestimated. No day 14 peak-response samples were available, so repertoires were characterized only after the peak T cell response.

The CDR3 regions of human TCRbeta chains were subjected to immunosequencing. On the authors' methods: Repertoire TCRs were checked for matches against a reference library of SARS-CoV-2-specific TCRs that had been generated using the MIRA antigen-specificity platform. Breadth was defined as the fraction of unique TCRs that were SARS-CoV-2-associated, and depth was defined as the fraction of total T cells that were SARS-CoV-2-associated. Using the MIRA data, each spike-specific TCR was assigned both to the spike region to which the TCR was reactive and to a CD4 or CD8 class. Log10-transformed breadth and depth values were compared by one-way ANOVA with Sidak's multiple comparisons tests. The table was pulled from immuneACCESS by TCRdb, which kept in-frame rearrangements only. Such tables lose some clones; where checked, under half of the loss comes from unresolved V genes, and the rest has no known cause. That table is the source of V, J and clone size, and D and trimming were worked out from the DNA. Recorded for this sample are approximately 90,000 clones; approximately 91% of them occurred a single time. Just over 5.5% of the sample belongs to the ten largest clones.

Sample: peripheral blood, taken 28 days after the second AZD1222 dose. The TCR originated in an adult who received the AZD1222 COVID-19 vaccine. This receptor chain uses TRBV7-3 and TRBJ1-3; the D gene is unclear. Here the CDR3 is given as CASSLGSGNTIYF. The bases are TGTGCCAGCAGCTTAGGCTCGGGAAACACCATATATTTT.